This TCR beta chain was captured in a study of cytomegalovirus exposure and HLA in healthy donors. The wider study: According to later analysis, the same platform produced the 120 validation and approximately 630 first-cohort repertoires. Overall study findings and caveats: In vitro experiments confirmed that a few CMV-associated chains were specific for CMV antigens.

V lost 8 bases to trimming and J lost 4 bases, with 14 bases between them. This CDR3 has 13 amino acids. Germline values: CDR1 MNHNY, CDR2 SVGAGI (reference sequence). Clones were sequenced by immunoSEQ multiplex PCR, and TCRdb holds only the in-frame ones, with some missing. The sample has a few hundred thousand clones; 86% are singletons. Worth noting for this clone: The antigen remains undetermined.

This chain connects TRBV6-6 to TRBJ2-5; tentative D call: TRBD2 (6 bases). The sequenced material came from PBMCs. This clonotype originated in a woman between 18 and 29 years old in good health and CMV-seronegative. CDR3 sequence (DNA): TGTGCCAGCTCCCGGGACTCCCGAGAGACCCAGTACTTC. Translated, it gives CASSRDSRETQYF.